Presented here are 7 T cell receptor beta chains from one specimen sequenced in a study of cytomegalovirus exposure and HLA in healthy donors. The table came from immunoSEQ multiplex PCR; TCRdb's copy has only in-frame clones and leaves some out. The sample contains about 110,000 clones, roughly 90% of which appear only once. Material: PBMCs. Source of these receptors: a woman between 18 and 30 years old in good health and CMV-seronegative.

The chain combines TRBV25-1 with TRBJ1-5, with D possibly TRBD1 on 6 matching bases. This CDR3 is 13 amino acids long. The germline V and J ends were trimmed by 8 bases and 4 bases, with 12 bases remaining between them. Germline-derived CDR1 and CDR2 are MGHDK and SYGVNS. Here the CDR3 DNA reads TGTGCCAGCTCCGGGACACAAAATCAGCCCCAGCATTTT. It translates to CASSGTQNQPQHF.

The V call is TRBV5-4, the J call TRBJ2-1, with 14 nucleotides matching TRBD2. There are 18 residues in the CDR3. V lost 4 bases and J lost 0; bases outside the gene matches: 6. Germline V lookup: CDR1 SGHNT, CDR2 YYREEE (reference sequence). CDR3 nucleotides: TGTGCCAGCAGCGGCGGGACTAGCGGGGGCAGCTCCTACAATGAGCAGTTCTTC. Protein product: CASSGGTSGGSSYNEQFF.

This chain uses TRBV5-6 with TRBJ2-7, with 13 bases identical to TRBD2. CDR3 length: 16 amino acids. In germline, CDR1 is SGHDT, CDR2 YYEEEE. Trimming at V came to 0 bases and at J to 3 bases, leaving 3 bases not matched to a gene. As DNA, the CDR3 is TGTGCCAGCAGCTTGGCCCGGACTAGCGGGGGCTACGAGCAGTACTTC. It translates to CASSLARTSGGYEQYF.

In DNA form, the CDR3 reads TGTGCCAGCAGTGCACAGGGGGCCAGCAATCAGCCCCAGCATTTT. Translated, it gives CASSAQGASNQPQHF. The chain uses TRBV2 and TRBJ1-5; 9 nucleotides align to TRBD1. The CDR3 spans 15 residues. Losses at the gene ends were 4 bases for V and 1 base for J; bases not matched to a gene: 2. Germline V gives CDR1 SNHLY, CDR2 FYNNEI.

In its sample, this clone was seen once. The chain recombines TRBV29-1 with TRBJ2-2; D is undetermined. This CDR3 contains 13 residues. The V end lost 4 bases, the J end lost 0 bases, and 6 bases lay between the germline ends. Germline CDR1 SQVTM, CDR2 ANQGSEA. Here the CDR3 reads CSVGQANTGELFF. The CDR3 coding sequence is TGCAGCGTTGGGCAGGCGAACACCGGGGAGCTGTTTTTT.

The chain joins TRBV6-1 to TRBJ2-5, with 9 bases identical to TRBD1. Germline CDR1 and CDR2: MNHNS and SASEGT. V gave up 8 bases and J gave up 2 bases; unmatched junction bases: 6. CDR3 size: 14 residues. For the CDR3, the DNA is TGTGCCAGCCTCCCGGGACAGGGTCAAGAGACCCAGTACTTC. This encodes CASLPGQGQETQYF.

This clone has just a few counts. This sequence joins TRBV7-9 and TRBJ1-2; 8 bases align to TRBD1. CDR1 is SEHNR, CDR2 FQNEAQ, per germline (reference sequence). The V segment lost 3 bases and the J segment 7 bases; nucleotides outside the gene matches: 7. The CDR3 consists of 14 residues. The CDR3 nucleotides read TGTGCCAGCAGCTTGCCATCCAGGGGGCCTGGCTACACCTTC. This sequence encodes CASSLPSRGPGYTF.